A single sample gave rise to the 23 T cell receptor beta chains below, sequenced in a study of blood T cells in healthy people across ages. Next came a second PCR, run for 7 to 11 cycles, which used a sample-barcoded 5' primer along with a J-beta primer mix. TCRdb reanalysed the 5' RACE reads using MiXCR and keeps one entry per CDR3 protein. The sample shows more than 1.4 million distinct CDR3 sequences, about 40% of them seen only once. Sequences were obtained from blood. These receptors all stem from a woman between 18 and 30 years old in good health.

The rearrangement joins TRBV4-2 to TRBJ2-3; D is possibly TRBD2 (7 bases). V lost 1 base and J lost 4, with 18 bases in between. This CDR3 is built from 17 residues. Looked up from germline, CDR1 is LGHNA and CDR2 is YNFKEQ. CDR3 in DNA: TGTGCCAGCAGCCAAGTGGGCGGGGGCGATTCCCCAGATACGCAGTATTTT. This encodes CASSQVGGGDSPDTQYF.

V gene TRBV5-1 combines with J gene TRBJ2-7, with 7 nucleotides matching TRBD2. The CDR3 totals 14 residues. After removal of 6 bases from V and 7 bases from J, the junction contained 13 bases not matched to a gene. Germline V gene data show CDR1 as SGHRS and CDR2 as YFSETQ. The CDR3, as DNA: TGCGCCAGCACTCCCCCGGCGGGGGTTAATGAGCAGTACTTC. Protein: CASTPPAGVNEQYF.

The chain links TRBV5-1 to TRBJ2-5, with 9 bases fitting TRBD1. The CDR3 has 15 residues. Losses at the gene ends were 1 base for V and 5 bases for J; bases not matched to a gene: 6. Germline lookup yields CDR1 SGHRS and CDR2 YFSETQ. The CDR3 bases are TGCGCCAGCAGCTTGTTGGGACAGGGCGAGGAGACCCAGTACTTC. Protein: CASSLLGQGEETQYF.

This chain links TRBV12-3 or TRBV12-4 with TRBJ2-7, with TRBD1 identical over 10 bases. The junction had 12 bases not matched to a gene; V was cut back by 6 bases and J by 7 bases. The CDR3 is 15 residues long. This chain's CDR3 is CASSADRGRRNEQYF. CDR3 DNA sequence: TGTGCCAGCAGCGCAGACAGGGGGCGCCGGAATGAGCAGTACTTC.

CDR3 sequence: CASSLDFAAGARYGYTF. The DNA of the CDR3 is TGTGCCAGCAGCTTAGATTTTGCGGCAGGGGCTAGATATGGCTACACCTTC. This chain joins TRBV7-2 and TRBJ1-2; weak D call: TRBD1 (6 bases). CDR1 and CDR2 from the germline V gene are SGHTA and FQGNSA. Deletions cut 1 base from V and 5 bases from J, with 20 bases between. The CDR3 totals 17 residues. The full variable domain, in which reference TRBV7-2 and TRBJ1-2 provide the parts outside the CDR3, is GAGVSQSPSNKVTEKGKDVELRCDPISGHTALYWYRQSLGQGLEFLIYFQGNSAPDKSGLPSDRFSAERTGGSVSTLTIQRTQQEDSAVYLCASSLDFAAGARYGYTFGSGTRLTVV.

The chain employs TRBV7-6 and TRBJ1-6; D is perhaps TRBD1 (5 bases). V was shortened by 3 bases and J by 8 bases, with 11 bases between the two germline ends. The V gene's germline CDR1 is SGHVS and CDR2 FNYEAQ. The CDR3 covers 14 residues. The chain's CDR3 is CASSFGGFDSPLHF. The CDR3 bases are TGTGCCAGCAGCTTCGGGGGTTTCGATTCACCCCTCCACTTT.

This clonotype was picked up a small number of times. This rearrangement joins TRBV29-1 to TRBJ1-1; tentatively, D is TRBD1 (6 bases). With 5 bases removed from V and 5 bases from J, the gap between germline ends came to 18 bases. Germline V gene lookup returns CDR1 SQVTM and CDR2 ANQGSEA. The CDR3 totals 14 residues. The DNA for the CDR3 is TGCAGCGTTCCCTTAGGGGGGGTGGGAACTGAAGCTTTCTTT. This gives the protein CSVPLGGVGTEAFF.

The chain joins TRBV12-3 or TRBV12-4 to TRBJ1-5; no firm D call. This CDR3 has 14 amino acids. V gave up 5 bases and J gave up 1 base, with 9 bases separating them. CDR3 nucleotide sequence: TGTGCCAGCAGTGGATGGGGAAGCAATCAGCCCCAGCATTTT. It specifies CASSGWGSNQPQHF.

The gene calls are TRBV12-3 or TRBV12-4 and TRBJ2-3; D is perhaps TRBD2 (5 bases). This CDR3 has 16 amino acids. V was cut by 6 bases and J by 1 base, with 17 bases left in between. The CDR3 nucleotides read TGTGCCAGCAGGATGAAAGCAGGACTCGGCACAGATACGCAGTATTTT. Residues: CASRMKAGLGTDTQYF.

This clonotype was detected many times. This chain links TRBV10-2 with TRBJ2-7, with 11 nucleotides matching TRBD2. CDR1 is WSHSY and CDR2 is SAAADI in the germline V gene. This CDR3 contains 16 residues. The V and J ends lost 2 bases and 0 bases, in that order; junction bases with no gene match: 3. In DNA, the CDR3 is TGCGCCAGCAGTGAGACCCTAGCGGGAGGCTCCTACGAGCAGTACTTC. This sequence encodes CASSETLAGGSYEQYF.

The CDR3 DNA follows: TGTGCCAGCAGTTTGGACGTCTCACCGGCACCCCTCCACTTT. The encoded protein is CASSLDVSPAPLHF. V is TRBV6-6 and J is TRBJ1-6; no definite D call. The CDR3 has 14 amino acids. The V and J ends lost 4 bases and 11 bases respectively, with 15 bases between them. CDR1 and CDR2 (germline): MNHNY, SVGAGI (reference sequence).

A few counts support this clonotype. V gene TRBV14 combines with J gene TRBJ2-7; unclear D gene. Germline V CDR1 and CDR2: SGHDN, FVKESK. V dropped 0 bases and J dropped 6 bases, with 12 bases sitting between them. CDR3 length equals 14 residues. The CDR3 DNA is TGTGCCAGCAGCCAAGAGGGGATGCCCCCCGAGCAGTACTTC. Translated: CASSQEGMPPEQYF.

This clonotype showed up just a few times. The CDR3, as DNA: TGTGCCTGGAGTGTATTGGACTATGGCTACACCTTC. Its translation is CAWSVLDYGYTF. The chain uses TRBV30 and TRBJ1-2; no firm D call. CDR3 length equals 12 residues. Per the germline V gene, CDR1 is GTSNPN and CDR2 is SVGIG (reference sequence). The V and J ends lost 0 bases and 3 bases respectively, with 5 bases between them.

The chain links TRBV6-2 or TRBV6-3 to TRBJ1-5; 8 bases line up with TRBD1. Per germline, CDR1 MNHEY and CDR2 SVGEGT. With 0 bases clipped from V and 5 bases from J, the junction kept 9 bases outside the gene matches. CDR3 size: 17 residues. The CDR3 reads CASSYSAVGDRYQPQHF. Written as DNA, the CDR3 is TGTGCCAGCAGTTACTCTGCGGTGGGGGACAGGTATCAGCCCCAGCATTTT.

The CDR3: CASSSLGVGNEQFF. CDR3 DNA sequence: TGTGCCAGCAGCTCCCTGGGGGTGGGGAATGAGCAGTTCTTC. The chain uses TRBV12-3 or TRBV12-4 and TRBJ2-1, with D perhaps assigned TRBD1 or TRBD2 (5 bases each). Trimming stripped 6 bases from V and 7 bases from J, with 16 bases between. This CDR3 is built from 14 residues.

This clonotype was detected only a few times. The chain links TRBV7-3 to TRBJ1-1, with TRBD1 as a possible D gene (5 bases). The germline V and J ends were trimmed by 5 bases and 0 bases, with 25 bases remaining between them. CDR3 length: 19 amino acids. From germline, CDR1 is SGHTA and CDR2 FQGTGA. The CDR3 nucleotides read TGTGCCAGCAGCAAACTTCCTGCCGGGGACGGACTTATGAACACTGAAGCTTTCTTT. Translation: CASSKLPAGDGLMNTEAFF.

This chain joins TRBV20-1 and TRBJ1-2; the D gene is possibly TRBD1 (6 bases). The CDR3 contains 8 residues. V lost 8 bases and J lost 11, with 9 bases in between. The germline V gene encodes CDR1 DFQATT and CDR2 SNEGSKA (reference sequence). CDR3 sequence reads: CSRGDYTF. In nucleotides, the CDR3 is TGCAGTAGGGGGGATTACACCTTC.

The chain has TRBV10-3 and TRBJ1-1; possibly TRBD1 for D (6 bases). There are 13 residues in the CDR3. Germline CDR1 reads ENHRY; CDR2 reads SYGVKD. The V gene lost 10 bases and the J gene lost 4 bases, with 16 bases spanning the gap. CDR3 bases: TGTGCCACCCATCAAAAGGGGGGCACTGAAGCTTTCTTT. The encoded protein is CATHQKGGTEAFF.

The chain employs TRBV21-1 and TRBJ2-7; the table calls TRBD1, which could not be checked here. TRBV21-1 is a recognized pseudogene. The CDR3 length is 15 residues. The CDR3 DNA sequence: TGTGCCAGCAGCAAAGGCCGGGTTTCCTACAATGAGCAGTACTTC. Translating gives CASSKGRVSYNEQYF.

J is TRBJ2-7 and V is TRBV12-3 or TRBV12-4, with D unresolved. The CDR3 is 14 amino acids. The V end was cut by 0 bases, the J end by 4 bases, with 10 bases between. The CDR3 nucleotides read TGTGCCAGCAGTTTAGCTCTGGGTCGGTACGAGCAGTACTTC. It codes for CASSLALGRYEQYF.

In its sample, this clonotype was seen a few times. The V call is TRBV4-1, the J call TRBJ2-6; D is unclear. The CDR3 runs to 16 residues. The V end was cut by 0 bases, the J end by 6 bases, with 12 bases between. The germline V gene has CDR1 MGHRA and CDR2 YSYEKL. The CDR3 DNA reads TGCGCCAGCAGCCAAGATCTGGTCGTTGAGGCCAACGTCCTGACTTTC. Protein product: CASSQDLVVEANVLTF.

V usage is TRBV28 and J usage is TRBJ2-7; D is perhaps TRBD1 (6 bases). This CDR3 spans 16 amino acids. Trimming removed 5 bases from V and 2 bases from J, with 19 bases in between. Germline lookup yields CDR1 MDHEN and CDR2 SYDVKM. The CDR3: CASSPGATGPPYEQYF. CDR3 coding DNA: TGTGCCAGCAGTCCAGGCGCCACAGGGCCGCCCTACGAGCAGTACTTC.

V usage is TRBV10-3 and J usage is TRBJ1-2; TRBD1 might be the D (5 bases). Trimming removed 3 bases at V and 3 bases at J, with 17 bases between. Germline assignment: CDR1 ENHRY and CDR2 SYGVKD. The CDR3 is 16 residues long. In nucleotides, the CDR3 is TGTGCCATCAGTGACCCCCACGGGGCAAACCACTATGGCTACACCTTC. Translating gives CAISDPHGANHYGYTF.